The rows below give T cell receptor beta chains drawn from one sample of a study of cytomegalovirus exposure and HLA in healthy donors. Assay: immunoSEQ multiplex PCR; the TCRdb copy retains only in-frame clones and omits some. Among about 120,000 clones listed, 75% were seen once. The sequenced material came from PBMCs. The receptor set was obtained from a woman aged 40 to 50 in good health and CMV-seropositive. The CDR3 runs from the conserved cysteine through the conserved F or W. Each record gives: J gene, D gene, V gene, clone size, CDR3 DNA, CDR3 protein. D genes are given only for firm matches. Part of the rows lack a size; the others show once, few, many or a class for expanded clones.

j_gene: TRBJ1-4
d_gene: -
v_gene: TRBV7-9
abundance: -
CDR3nt: TGTGCCAGCAGCCCTGCCGGGATGTTTAAGGAAAAACTGTTTTTT
CDR3aa: CASSPAGMFKEKLFF

j_gene: TRBJ1-6
d_gene: TRBD1
v_gene: TRBV27
abundance: -
CDR3nt: TGTGCCAGTCGGACAGGGGACAATTCACCCCTCCACTTT
CDR3aa: CASRTGDNSPLHF

j_gene: TRBJ2-5
d_gene: TRBD2
v_gene: TRBV6-1
abundance: -
CDR3nt: TGTGCCAGCAGTTGGACTAGCGGGACTCAAGAGACCCAGTACTTC
CDR3aa: CASSWTSGTQETQYF

j_gene: TRBJ2-2
d_gene: -
v_gene: TRBV5-4
abundance: -
CDR3nt: TGTGCCAGCAGCCTTGGACTAACGAACACCGGGGAGCTGTTTTTT
CDR3aa: CASSLGLTNTGELFF

j_gene: TRBJ1-1
d_gene: -
v_gene: TRBV4-2
abundance: -
CDR3nt: TGTGCCAGCAGCCAAGGGCAGAGGGCGATGAACACTGAAGCTTTCTTT
CDR3aa: CASSQGQRAMNTEAFF

j_gene: TRBJ2-7
d_gene: -
v_gene: TRBV7-9
abundance: few
CDR3nt: TGTGCCAGCCACAGGGACGAGTACGAGCAGTACTTC
CDR3aa: CASHRDEYEQYF

j_gene: TRBJ2-7
d_gene: TRBD1
v_gene: TRBV4-1
abundance: -
CDR3nt: TGCGCCAGCAGCCTATCCGGGACAGGGGCGATCTACGAGCAGTACTTC
CDR3aa: CASSLSGTGAIYEQYF

j_gene: TRBJ2-1
d_gene: TRBD2
v_gene: TRBV5-1
abundance: -
CDR3nt: TGCGCCAGCAGCTCGGGACTAGCGTCCTACAATGAGCAGTTCTTC
CDR3aa: CASSSGLASYNEQFF

j_gene: TRBJ1-2
d_gene: TRBD1
v_gene: TRBV7-3
abundance: -
CDR3nt: TGTGCCAGCAGCTTATTTTCGGGGTCGGCAGGGGGCGAAGATGGCTACACCTTC
CDR3aa: CASSLFSGSAGGEDGYTF

j_gene: TRBJ1-3
d_gene: -
v_gene: TRBV9
abundance: few
CDR3nt: TGTGCCAGCAGCGTAGAGGTTCAGGGTGGAAACACCATATATTTT
CDR3aa: CASSVEVQGGNTIYF

j_gene: TRBJ2-3
d_gene: TRBD1
v_gene: TRBV30
abundance: -
CDR3nt: TGTGCCTGGAGTAGACCCCCGGGACAGCGCACAGATACGCAGTATTTT
CDR3aa: CAWSRPPGQRTDTQYF

j_gene: TRBJ2-7
d_gene: -
v_gene: TRBV7-2
abundance: -
CDR3nt: TGTGCCAGCAGCCCCAGCTCCGGGACAAGCTACGAGCAGTACTTC
CDR3aa: CASSPSSGTSYEQYF

j_gene: TRBJ2-7
d_gene: TRBD2
v_gene: TRBV27
abundance: -
CDR3nt: TGTGCCAGCAGTTTATCCTCGAAACTAGCGGGAGGGCCGTTCGAGCAGTACTTC
CDR3aa: CASSLSSKLAGGPFEQYF

j_gene: TRBJ2-3
d_gene: -
v_gene: TRBV19
abundance: -
CDR3nt: TGTGCCAGTAGTATACTCGCAGTCAGCACAGATACGCAGTATTTT
CDR3aa: CASSILAVSTDTQYF

j_gene: TRBJ2-2
d_gene: -
v_gene: TRBV28
abundance: few
CDR3nt: TGTGCCAGCAATACCGTAACAGGGAAGGACACCGGGGAGCTGTTTTTT
CDR3aa: CASNTVTGKDTGELFF

j_gene: TRBJ1-3
d_gene: TRBD1
v_gene: TRBV27
abundance: few
CDR3nt: TGTGCCAGCAGACCGACAGGGGCTGGAAACACCATATATTTT
CDR3aa: CASRPTGAGNTIYF

j_gene: TRBJ2-7
d_gene: TRBD1
v_gene: TRBV11-2
abundance: -
CDR3nt: TGTGCCAGCAGCGGCCAGGGGGCCCTCGAGCAGTACTTC
CDR3aa: CASSGQGALEQYF

j_gene: TRBJ1-2
d_gene: TRBD1
v_gene: TRBV5-6
abundance: -
CDR3nt: TGTGCCAGCAGCTTACAGGGGGGACAGGCCTATGGCTACACCTTC
CDR3aa: CASSLQGGQAYGYTF

j_gene: TRBJ1-5
d_gene: -
v_gene: TRBV15
abundance: -
CDR3nt: TGTGCCACCAGCAGAGATCCAGGCCCAAGTCGGCCCCAGCATTTT
CDR3aa: CATSRDPGPSRPQHF

j_gene: TRBJ2-3
d_gene: -
v_gene: TRBV9
abundance: -
CDR3nt: TGTGCCAGCAGCGTAGGTCCCGGGGAGAGCGATACGCAGTATTTT
CDR3aa: CASSVGPGESDTQYF

j_gene: TRBJ1-3
d_gene: -
v_gene: TRBV6-1
abundance: once
CDR3nt: TGTGCCAGCAGTGACAGACTTTCTGGAAACACCATATATTTT
CDR3aa: CASSDRLSGNTIYF

j_gene: TRBJ2-3
d_gene: TRBD2
v_gene: TRBV14
abundance: -
CDR3nt: TGTGCCAGCAGCCCCTGGGCAATAGCGGGAAGAACAGATACGCAGTATTTT
CDR3aa: CASSPWAIAGRTDTQYF

j_gene: TRBJ2-5
d_gene: TRBD2
v_gene: TRBV28
abundance: -
CDR3nt: TGTGCCAGCAGTCCATCCGGGGGAGGGCCGGGCCAAGAGACCCAGTACTTC
CDR3aa: CASSPSGGGPGQETQYF

j_gene: TRBJ2-7
d_gene: TRBD2
v_gene: TRBV28
abundance: -
CDR3nt: TGTGCCAGCCCCTTCCCTCTAGCGGGAGATAAAGGCTACGAGCAGTACTTC
CDR3aa: CASPFPLAGDKGYEQYF

j_gene: TRBJ1-2
d_gene: TRBD1
v_gene: TRBV5-4
abundance: -
CDR3nt: TGTGCCAGCAGCCCAGGGGGCTGGGTCTATGGCTACACCTTC
CDR3aa: CASSPGGWVYGYTF

j_gene: TRBJ2-7
d_gene: -
v_gene: TRBV15
abundance: -
CDR3nt: TGTGCCACCAGCAGAGCCGGGAGCACCTACGAGCAGTACTTC
CDR3aa: CATSRAGSTYEQYF

j_gene: TRBJ2-7
d_gene: TRBD2
v_gene: TRBV9
abundance: few
CDR3nt: TGTGCCAGCAGCGTTGGACTAGCGGGGGGAGCGGAGGAGCAGTACTTC
CDR3aa: CASSVGLAGGAEEQYF

j_gene: TRBJ2-1
d_gene: TRBD2
v_gene: TRBV6-1
abundance: -
CDR3nt: TGTGCCAGCAGTGAAAGTTGGGAGCGGGACTCCCACGTCGGGTCCTACAATGAGCAGTTCTTC
CDR3aa: CASSESWERDSHVGSYNEQFF

j_gene: TRBJ1-1
d_gene: TRBD1
v_gene: TRBV7-2
abundance: -
CDR3nt: TGTGCCAGCAGCTTCCCCCCAGGGGGCGTCGGCACTGAAGCTTTCTTT
CDR3aa: CASSFPPGGVGTEAFF

j_gene: TRBJ1-2
d_gene: -
v_gene: TRBV6-5
abundance: few
CDR3nt: TGTGCCAGCAGTTACCTAGGAGGGTACTATGGCTACACCTTC
CDR3aa: CASSYLGGYYGYTF

j_gene: TRBJ2-2
d_gene: -
v_gene: TRBV19
abundance: -
CDR3nt: TGTGCCAGTAAAAGGATGCGGCAGACGAACACCGGGGAGCTGTTTTTT
CDR3aa: CASKRMRQTNTGELFF

j_gene: TRBJ2-7
d_gene: TRBD2
v_gene: TRBV4-2
abundance: -
CDR3nt: TGTGCCAGCAGCCAGGATAGCGGGAGTCGGATGGGGGTCTACGAGCAGTACTTC
CDR3aa: CASSQDSGSRMGVYEQYF

j_gene: TRBJ2-2
d_gene: -
v_gene: TRBV4-3
abundance: -
CDR3nt: TGCGCCAGCAGCCAAGAGGGCAGGGGCACCGGGGAGCTGTTTTTT
CDR3aa: CASSQEGRGTGELFF

j_gene: TRBJ1-5
d_gene: -
v_gene: TRBV6-6
abundance: -
CDR3nt: TGTGCCAGCAGTTACGTGGAGTATAGCAATCAGCCCCAGCATTTT
CDR3aa: CASSYVEYSNQPQHF

j_gene: TRBJ1-1
d_gene: -
v_gene: TRBV7-3
abundance: -
CDR3nt: TGTGCCAGCAGCAAACAGGAGAACACTGAAGCTTTCTTT
CDR3aa: CASSKQENTEAFF

j_gene: TRBJ1-1
d_gene: -
v_gene: TRBV29-1
abundance: -
CDR3nt: TGCAGCGTTGCGGGAGCCGTGGGGAACACTGAAGCTTTCTTT
CDR3aa: CSVAGAVGNTEAFF

j_gene: TRBJ2-3
d_gene: TRBD2
v_gene: TRBV7-6
abundance: -
CDR3nt: TGTGCCAGCAGCTCGGGGACTAGCGGGACGCAGTATTTT
CDR3aa: CASSSGTSGTQYF

j_gene: TRBJ2-2
d_gene: TRBD1
v_gene: TRBV7-3
abundance: few
CDR3nt: TGTGCCAGTACAGACAGGGTTACCGGGGAGCTGTTTTTT
CDR3aa: CASTDRVTGELFF

j_gene: TRBJ2-2
d_gene: TRBD1
v_gene: TRBV30
abundance: -
CDR3nt: TGTGCCTGGAGGCCTGACAGGGGGCGCGTCACCGGGGAGCTGTTTTTT
CDR3aa: CAWRPDRGRVTGELFF

j_gene: TRBJ2-5
d_gene: -
v_gene: TRBV6-6
abundance: -
CDR3nt: TGTGCCAGCAGCACCGGGACTAGACAGGGTAGGGAGACCCAGTACTTC
CDR3aa: CASSTGTRQGRETQYF

j_gene: TRBJ2-7
d_gene: -
v_gene: TRBV5-5
abundance: -
CDR3nt: TGTGCCAGCAGCTTGCAGGGCAGCTCCTACGAGCAGTACTTC
CDR3aa: CASSLQGSSYEQYF

j_gene: TRBJ1-4
d_gene: TRBD1
v_gene: TRBV19
abundance: -
CDR3nt: TGTGCCAGTAGTATAGAGACAGGGAGGAGTAATGAAAAACTGTTTTTT
CDR3aa: CASSIETGRSNEKLFF

j_gene: TRBJ2-7
d_gene: -
v_gene: TRBV2
abundance: few
CDR3nt: TGTGCCAGCCGGGGGGCGGGTGAGCAGTACTTC
CDR3aa: CASRGAGEQYF

j_gene: TRBJ2-7
d_gene: TRBD2
v_gene: TRBV5-1
abundance: -
CDR3nt: TGCGCCAGCAGCTCTAGCGGGGGGGCGAGAGAGCAGTACTTC
CDR3aa: CASSSSGGAREQYF

j_gene: TRBJ1-1
d_gene: -
v_gene: TRBV6-1
abundance: -
CDR3nt: TGTGCCACCAGAGCTAGATCGGGGACTGAAGCTTTCTTT
CDR3aa: CATRARSGTEAFF

j_gene: TRBJ1-1
d_gene: -
v_gene: TRBV9
abundance: once
CDR3nt: TGTGCCAGCAGCGTAGCTGCCAGAGCAGTTCAAGGAGCAGCTTTCTTT
CDR3aa: CASSVAARAVQGAAFF

j_gene: TRBJ2-3
d_gene: -
v_gene: TRBV4-3
abundance: -
CDR3nt: TGCGCCAGCAGCCAAGATCTACTAACTAGCACAGATACGCAGTATTTT
CDR3aa: CASSQDLLTSTDTQYF

j_gene: TRBJ1-4
d_gene: -
v_gene: TRBV5-4
abundance: few
CDR3nt: TGTGCCAGCAGCTTGCCAGGCCCTAATGAAAAACTGTTTTTT
CDR3aa: CASSLPGPNEKLFF

j_gene: TRBJ2-5
d_gene: TRBD1
v_gene: TRBV5-1
abundance: -
CDR3nt: TGCGCCAGCAGCTTGTCCGGGACAGGCAAAGGACAAGAGACCCAGTACTTC
CDR3aa: CASSLSGTGKGQETQYF

j_gene: TRBJ1-5
d_gene: TRBD1
v_gene: TRBV9
abundance: -
CDR3nt: TGTGCCAGCACTCACAGGGACAGGGGGCTTAGATCTCATCAGCCCCAGCATTTT
CDR3aa: CASTHRDRGLRSHQPQHF